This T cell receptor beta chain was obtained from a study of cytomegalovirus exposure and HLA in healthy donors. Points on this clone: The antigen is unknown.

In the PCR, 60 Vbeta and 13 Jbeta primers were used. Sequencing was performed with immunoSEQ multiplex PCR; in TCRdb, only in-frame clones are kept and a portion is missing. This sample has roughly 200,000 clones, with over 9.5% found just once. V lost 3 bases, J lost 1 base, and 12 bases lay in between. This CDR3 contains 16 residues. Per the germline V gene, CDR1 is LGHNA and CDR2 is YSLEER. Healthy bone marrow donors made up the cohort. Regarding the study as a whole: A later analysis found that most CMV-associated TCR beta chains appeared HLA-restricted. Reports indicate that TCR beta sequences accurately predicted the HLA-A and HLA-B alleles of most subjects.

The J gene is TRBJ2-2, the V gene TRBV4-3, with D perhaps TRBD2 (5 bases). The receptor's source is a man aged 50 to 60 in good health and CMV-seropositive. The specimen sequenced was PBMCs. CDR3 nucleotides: TGCGCCAGCAGCCAGAACGGCGGGCAGAACACCGGGGAGCTGTTTTTT. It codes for CASSQNGGQNTGELFF.